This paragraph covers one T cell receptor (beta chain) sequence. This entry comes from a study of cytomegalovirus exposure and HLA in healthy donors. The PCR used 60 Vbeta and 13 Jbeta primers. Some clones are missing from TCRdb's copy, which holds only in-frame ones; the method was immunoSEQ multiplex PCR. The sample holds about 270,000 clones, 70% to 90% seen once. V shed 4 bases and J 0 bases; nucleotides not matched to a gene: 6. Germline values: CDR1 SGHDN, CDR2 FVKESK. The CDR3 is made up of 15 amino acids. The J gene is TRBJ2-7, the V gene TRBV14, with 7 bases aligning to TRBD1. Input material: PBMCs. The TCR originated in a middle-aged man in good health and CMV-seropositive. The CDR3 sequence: CASSRGQWSSYEQYF. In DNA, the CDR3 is TGTGCCAGCAGCCGGGGACAGTGGAGCTCCTACGAGCAGTACTTC.